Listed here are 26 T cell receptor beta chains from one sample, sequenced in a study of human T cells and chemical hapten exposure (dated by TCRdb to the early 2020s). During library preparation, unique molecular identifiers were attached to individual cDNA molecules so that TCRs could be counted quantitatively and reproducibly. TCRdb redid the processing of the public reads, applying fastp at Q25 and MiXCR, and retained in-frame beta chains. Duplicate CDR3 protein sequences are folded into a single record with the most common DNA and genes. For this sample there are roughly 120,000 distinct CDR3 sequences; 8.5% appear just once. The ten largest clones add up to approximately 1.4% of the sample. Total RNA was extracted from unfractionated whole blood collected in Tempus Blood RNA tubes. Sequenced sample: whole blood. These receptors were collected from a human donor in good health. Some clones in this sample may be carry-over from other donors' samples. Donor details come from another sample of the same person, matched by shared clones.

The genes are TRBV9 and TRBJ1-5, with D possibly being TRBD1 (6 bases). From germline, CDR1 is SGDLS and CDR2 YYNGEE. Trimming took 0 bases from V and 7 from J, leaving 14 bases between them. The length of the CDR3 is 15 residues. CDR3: CASSVDTGAGQPQHF. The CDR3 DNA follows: TGTGCCAGCAGCGTAGATACGGGGGCTGGGCAGCCCCAGCATTTT.

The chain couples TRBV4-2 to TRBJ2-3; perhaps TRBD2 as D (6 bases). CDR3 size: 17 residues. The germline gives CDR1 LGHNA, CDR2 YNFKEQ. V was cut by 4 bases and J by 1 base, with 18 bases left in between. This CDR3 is CASSLSHSSSGTDTQYF. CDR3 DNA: TGTGCCAGCAGCCTCTCTCATTCGTCTAGCGGCACAGATACGCAGTATTTT.

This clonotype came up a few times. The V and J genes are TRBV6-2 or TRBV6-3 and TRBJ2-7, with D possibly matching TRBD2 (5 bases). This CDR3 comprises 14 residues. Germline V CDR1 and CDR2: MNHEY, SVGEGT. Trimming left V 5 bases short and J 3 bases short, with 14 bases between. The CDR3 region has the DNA TGTGCCAGCAGTCGGGGATTGTCCTTCTACGAGCAGTACTTC. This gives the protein CASSRGLSFYEQYF.

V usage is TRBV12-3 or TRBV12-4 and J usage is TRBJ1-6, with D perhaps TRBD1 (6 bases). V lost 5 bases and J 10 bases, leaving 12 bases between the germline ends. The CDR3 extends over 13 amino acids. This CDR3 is CASSKTGNSPLHF. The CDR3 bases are TGTGCCAGCAGTAAAACAGGGAACTCACCCCTCCACTTT.

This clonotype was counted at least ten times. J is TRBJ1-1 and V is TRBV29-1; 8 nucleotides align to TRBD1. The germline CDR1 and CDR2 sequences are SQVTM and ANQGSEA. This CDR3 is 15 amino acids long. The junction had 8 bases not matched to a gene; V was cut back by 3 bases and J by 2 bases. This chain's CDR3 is CSVDPRQGANTEAFF. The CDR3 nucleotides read TGCAGCGTTGATCCCCGGCAGGGGGCTAACACTGAAGCTTTCTTT.

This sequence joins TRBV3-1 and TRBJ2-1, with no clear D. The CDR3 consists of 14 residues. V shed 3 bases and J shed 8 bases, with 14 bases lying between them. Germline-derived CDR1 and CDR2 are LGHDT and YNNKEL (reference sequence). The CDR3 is CASSQALGMDEQFF. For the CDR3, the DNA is TGTGCCAGCAGCCAGGCTTTAGGGATGGATGAGCAGTTCTTC.

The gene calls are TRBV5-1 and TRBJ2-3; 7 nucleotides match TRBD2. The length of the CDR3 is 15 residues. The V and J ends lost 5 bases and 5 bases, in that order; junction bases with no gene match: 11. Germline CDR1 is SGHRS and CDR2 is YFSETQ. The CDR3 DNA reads TGCGCCAGCAGAAGGCGCGGGGAGGGAGGAGATACGCAGTATTTT. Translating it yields CASRRRGEGGDTQYF.

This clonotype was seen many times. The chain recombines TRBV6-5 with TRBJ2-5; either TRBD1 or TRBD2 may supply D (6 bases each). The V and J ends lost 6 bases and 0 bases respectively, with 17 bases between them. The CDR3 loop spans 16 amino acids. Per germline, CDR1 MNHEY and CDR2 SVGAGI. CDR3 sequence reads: CASRGGIARDQETQYF. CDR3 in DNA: TGTGCCAGCAGAGGGGGGATAGCGAGGGACCAAGAGACCCAGTACTTC.

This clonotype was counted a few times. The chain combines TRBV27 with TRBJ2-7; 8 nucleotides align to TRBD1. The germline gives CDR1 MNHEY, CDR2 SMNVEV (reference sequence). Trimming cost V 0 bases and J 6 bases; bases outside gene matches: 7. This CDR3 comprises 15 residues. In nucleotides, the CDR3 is TGTGCCAGCAGTTTATCCCAGACAGGGGCGAGCGAGCAGTACTTC. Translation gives CASSLSQTGASEQYF.

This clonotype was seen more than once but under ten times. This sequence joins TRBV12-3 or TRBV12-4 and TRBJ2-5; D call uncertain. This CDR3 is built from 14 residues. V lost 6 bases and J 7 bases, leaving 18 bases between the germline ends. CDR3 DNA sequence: TGTGCCAGCAGCCATAGCCGAGACTCGCGGACCCAGTACTTC. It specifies CASSHSRDSRTQYF.

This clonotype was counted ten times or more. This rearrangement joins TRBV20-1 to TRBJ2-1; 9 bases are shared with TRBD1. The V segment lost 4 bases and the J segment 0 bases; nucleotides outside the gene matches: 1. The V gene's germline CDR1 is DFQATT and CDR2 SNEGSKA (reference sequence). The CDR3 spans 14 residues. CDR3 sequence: CSAIQGASYNEQFF. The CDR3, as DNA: TGCAGTGCTATACAGGGGGCCTCCTACAATGAGCAGTTCTTC.

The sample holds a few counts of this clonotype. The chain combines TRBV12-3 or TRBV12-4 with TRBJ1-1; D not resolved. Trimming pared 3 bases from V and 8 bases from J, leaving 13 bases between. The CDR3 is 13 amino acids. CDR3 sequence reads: CASSFAVEREAFF. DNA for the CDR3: TGTGCCAGCAGTTTCGCTGTGGAACGGGAAGCTTTCTTT.

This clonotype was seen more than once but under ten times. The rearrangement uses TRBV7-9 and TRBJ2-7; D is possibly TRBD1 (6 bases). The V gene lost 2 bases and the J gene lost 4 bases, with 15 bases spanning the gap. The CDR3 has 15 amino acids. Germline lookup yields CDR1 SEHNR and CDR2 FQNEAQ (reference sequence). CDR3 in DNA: TGTGCCAGCAGCTTATCCCCCCAGGGGCAGTACGAGCAGTACTTC. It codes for CASSLSPQGQYEQYF.

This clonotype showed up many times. CDR3 in amino acids: CASSQGAQTEAFF. The CDR3, as DNA: TGCGCCAGCAGCCAAGGAGCCCAAACCGAAGCTTTCTTT. This chain uses TRBV4-1 with TRBJ1-1, with D unclear. Germline lookup yields CDR1 MGHRA and CDR2 YSYEKL. V lost 1 base and J 8 bases, leaving 11 bases between the germline ends. There are 13 residues in the CDR3.

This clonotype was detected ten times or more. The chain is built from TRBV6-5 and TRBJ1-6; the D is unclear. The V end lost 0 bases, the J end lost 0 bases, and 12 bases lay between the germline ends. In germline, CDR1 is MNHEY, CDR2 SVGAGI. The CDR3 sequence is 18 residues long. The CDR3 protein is CASSYSMGGSSYNSPLHF. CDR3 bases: TGTGCCAGCAGTTACTCGATGGGTGGGAGCTCCTATAATTCACCCCTCCACTTT.

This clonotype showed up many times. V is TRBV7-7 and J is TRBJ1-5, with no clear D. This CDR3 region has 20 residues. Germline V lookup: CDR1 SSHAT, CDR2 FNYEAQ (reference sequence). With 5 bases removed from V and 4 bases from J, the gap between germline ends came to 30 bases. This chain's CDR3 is CASSVGPEEGTHPPNQPQHF. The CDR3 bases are TGTGCCAGCAGCGTAGGGCCAGAGGAGGGCACCCATCCCCCAAATCAGCCCCAGCATTTT.

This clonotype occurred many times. The CDR3 sequence is CASSQTGRRDIQYF. The CDR3 bases are TGTGCCAGCAGTCAAACAGGGCGGCGAGACATTCAGTACTTC. This chain links TRBV7-9 with TRBJ2-4; possible D gene TRBD1, 6 bases. The CDR3 consists of 14 residues. V dropped 6 bases and J dropped 8 bases, with 17 bases sitting between them. CDR1 and CDR2 from the germline V gene are SEHNR and FQNEAQ (reference sequence).

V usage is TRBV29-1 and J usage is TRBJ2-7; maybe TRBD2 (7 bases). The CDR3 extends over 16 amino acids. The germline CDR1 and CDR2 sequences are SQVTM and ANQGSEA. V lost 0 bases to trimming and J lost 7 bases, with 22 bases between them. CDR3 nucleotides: TGCAGCGTTGAAGAAAAGGGACGAGGGGGGGCACGGGAGCAGTACTTC. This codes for CSVEEKGRGGAREQYF.

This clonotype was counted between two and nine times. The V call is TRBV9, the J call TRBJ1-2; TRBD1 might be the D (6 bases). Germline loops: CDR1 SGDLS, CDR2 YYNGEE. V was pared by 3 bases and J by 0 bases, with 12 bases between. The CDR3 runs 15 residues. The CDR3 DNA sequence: TGTGCCAGCAGCGCTCAGGAGGGGGCTAACTATGGCTACACCTTC. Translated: CASSAQEGANYGYTF.

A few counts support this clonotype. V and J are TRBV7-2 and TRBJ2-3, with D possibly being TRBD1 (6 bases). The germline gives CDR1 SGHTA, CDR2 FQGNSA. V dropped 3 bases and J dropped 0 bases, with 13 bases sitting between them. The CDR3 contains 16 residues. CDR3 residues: CASSFRDIASTDTQYF. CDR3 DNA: TGTGCCAGCAGCTTCCGGGACATCGCTAGCACAGATACGCAGTATTTT.

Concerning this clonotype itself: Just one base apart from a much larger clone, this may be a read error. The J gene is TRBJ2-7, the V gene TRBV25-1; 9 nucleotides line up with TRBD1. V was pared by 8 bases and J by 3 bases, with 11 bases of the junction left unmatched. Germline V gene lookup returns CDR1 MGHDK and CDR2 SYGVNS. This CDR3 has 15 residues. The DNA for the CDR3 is TGTGCCAGCGGGCCAGACAGGGGGAAGAGCTACGAGCAGTACTTC. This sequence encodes CASGPDRGKSYEQYF.

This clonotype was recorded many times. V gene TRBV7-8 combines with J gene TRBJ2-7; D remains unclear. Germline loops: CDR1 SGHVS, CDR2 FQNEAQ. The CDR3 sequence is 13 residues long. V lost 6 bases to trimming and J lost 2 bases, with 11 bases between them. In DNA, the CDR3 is TGTGCCAGCAGTGCTGAGAGCACCTACGAGCAGTACTTC. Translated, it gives CASSAESTYEQYF.

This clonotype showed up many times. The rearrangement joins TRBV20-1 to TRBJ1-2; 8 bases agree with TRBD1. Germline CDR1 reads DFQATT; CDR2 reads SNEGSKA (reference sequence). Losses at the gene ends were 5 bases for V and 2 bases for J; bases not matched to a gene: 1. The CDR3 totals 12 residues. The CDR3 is CSAWTGNYGYTF. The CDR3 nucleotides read TGCAGTGCTTGGACAGGGAACTATGGCTACACCTTC.

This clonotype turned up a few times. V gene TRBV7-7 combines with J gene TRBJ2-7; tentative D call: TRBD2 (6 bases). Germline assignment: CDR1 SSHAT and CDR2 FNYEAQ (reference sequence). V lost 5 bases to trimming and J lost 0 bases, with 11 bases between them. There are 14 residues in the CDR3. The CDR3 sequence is CASSRDFSSYEQYF. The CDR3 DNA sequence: TGTGCCAGCAGCCGGGACTTCAGCTCCTACGAGCAGTACTTC.

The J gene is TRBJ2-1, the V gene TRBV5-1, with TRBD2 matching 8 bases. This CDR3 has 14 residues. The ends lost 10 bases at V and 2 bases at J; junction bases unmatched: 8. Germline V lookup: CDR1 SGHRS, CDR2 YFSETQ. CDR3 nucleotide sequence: TGCGCCTCCGATACGGGAGGGCCCTACAATGAGCAGTTCTTC. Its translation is CASDTGGPYNEQFF.

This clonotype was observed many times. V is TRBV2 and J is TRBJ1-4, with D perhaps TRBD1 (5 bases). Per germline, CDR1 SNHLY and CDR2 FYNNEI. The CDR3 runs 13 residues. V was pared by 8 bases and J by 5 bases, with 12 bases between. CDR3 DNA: TGTGCCAGCGGGGCGTGGGGGAATGAAAAACTGTTTTTT. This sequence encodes CASGAWGNEKLFF.